This T cell receptor (beta chain) was found in a study of blood T cell repertoires in COVID-19. Study-level background: Italy, Spain and the United States were the sources of the convalescent and acute COVID-19 samples.

J gave up 4 bases and V 5 bases, and 6 bases lay outside the gene matches. The CDR3 extends over 15 amino acids. In germline, CDR1 is SGHNT, CDR2 YENEEA. TCRdb keeps only in-frame clones here, not all; method: immunoSEQ multiplex PCR. The sample contains nearly 300,000 clones, approximately 84% of which appear only once. The source material was peripheral blood. The origin of this receptor is a human donor with COVID-19, enrolled during active disease. The donor label of this sample is uncertain. V usage is TRBV11-3 and J usage is TRBJ1-3; 9 nucleotides agree with TRBD1. The CDR3 DNA sequence: TGTGCCAGCAGCCCCCGGACAGGGGTCGGAAACACCATATATTTT. Encoded protein: CASSPRTGVGNTIYF. Drawing the rest from reference TRBV11-3 and TRBJ1-3, the complete variable domain is EAGVVQSPRYKIIEKKQPVAFWCNPISGHNTLYWYLQNLGQGPELLIRYENEEAVDDSQLPKDRFSAERLKGVDSTLKIQPAELGDSAVYLCASSPRTGVGNTIYFGEGSWLTVV.